These T cell receptor beta chains were read from a single sample in a study of blood T cell repertoires in COVID-19. Assay used: immunoSEQ multiplex PCR; TCRdb lists only in-frame clones, some missing. The top ten clones hold under 45% of a sample with some 56,000 clones, roughly 87% of them seen once. Sequencing used peripheral blood. All receptors come from a woman aged 55-70 years with COVID-19, enrolled during active disease. The CDR3 runs from the conserved cysteine through the conserved F or W. A D gene is named only where the DNA matches it firmly. The size field is filled for only some rows; it gives once, few, many or a size class.

D gene,V gene,clone size,J gene,CDR3 protein,CDR3 DNA
-,TRBV7-2,once,TRBJ1-3,CASSPAASRGGNTIYF,TGTGCCAGCAGCCCCGCCGCCTCGAGAGGTGGAAACACCATATATTTT
-,TRBV27,-,TRBJ2-7,CASSAPGVEQYF,TGTGCCAGCAGTGCCCCAGGGGTCGAGCAGTACTTC
-,TRBV9,-,TRBJ2-2,CASSAGANTGELFF,TGTGCCAGCAGCGCCGGTGCGAACACCGGGGAGCTGTTTTTT
-,TRBV5-1,-,TRBJ2-7,CASRLSPSVYEQYF,TGCGCCAGCAGGTTAAGCCCCAGCGTCTACGAGCAGTACTTC
-,TRBV6-1,-,TRBJ1-1,CASSEARGGAEAFF,TGTGCCAGCAGTGAAGCGCGGGGGGGGGCTGAAGCTTTCTTT
TRBD1,TRBV29-1,-,TRBJ2-7,CSVEDPGQGIYEQYF,TGCAGCGTTGAAGATCCGGGACAGGGAATCTACGAGCAGTACTTC
TRBD2,TRBV6-2/TRBV6-3,-,TRBJ2-2,CASSRREAAGDTGELFF,TGTGCCAGCAGCCGGCGGGAAGCTGCGGGGGACACCGGGGAGCTGTTTTTT
-,TRBV18,-,TRBJ2-7,CASSVDAGAAYEQYF,TGTGCCAGCTCCGTCGACGCAGGGGCCGCCTACGAGCAGTACTTC
TRBD1,TRBV5-1,-,TRBJ1-5,CASSWTGDEEQPQHF,TGCGCCAGCAGCTGGACAGGGGATGAGGAACAGCCCCAGCATTTT
-,TRBV30,-,TRBJ1-1,CAWSPGGMNTEAFF,TGTGCCTGGAGCCCGGGGGGAATGAACACTGAAGCTTTCTTT
-,TRBV3-1/TRBV3-2,-,TRBJ1-6,CASNLVTGHSPLHF,TGTGCCAGCAACCTGGTCACAGGACATTCACCCCTCCACTTT
-,TRBV7-9,-,TRBJ2-1,CASSADRGPYNEQFF,TGTGCCAGCAGCGCCGATAGAGGTCCCTACAATGAGCAGTTCTTC
-,TRBV9,-,TRBJ2-5,CASSVGGEYRETQYF,TGTGCCAGCAGCGTAGGCGGAGAATATAGAGAGACCCAGTACTTC
TRBD2,TRBV5-8,few,TRBJ2-2,CASRGIAGRLTGELFF,TGTGCCAGCAGGGGAATAGCGGGAAGGTTAACCGGGGAGCTGTTTTTT
-,TRBV28,-,TRBJ2-7,CASSPRIRRNEQYF,TGTGCCAGCAGCCCCCGGATCCGGAGGAACGAGCAGTACTTC
TRBD1,TRBV19,-,TRBJ1-1,CASSGQGRPYTEAFF,TGTGCCAGTAGCGGACAGGGTCGCCCTTACACTGAAGCTTTCTTT
TRBD1,TRBV7-9,-,TRBJ1-2,CASSHRDREGGYTF,TGTGCCAGCAGCCACCGGGACAGGGAGGGTGGCTACACCTTC
TRBD1,TRBV13,-,TRBJ1-2,CASSSTGVYGYTF,TGTGCCAGCAGCTCTACAGGGGTCTATGGCTACACCTTC
-,TRBV4-3,-,TRBJ1-6,CASSQDQGLNSPLHF,TGCGCCAGCAGCCAAGACCAGGGGTTGAATTCACCCCTCCACTTT
TRBD1,TRBV2,-,TRBJ2-7,CASSVIDRASYEQYF,TGTGCCAGCAGTGTCATTGACAGGGCCTCCTACGAGCAGTACTTC
TRBD1,TRBV6-7,-,TRBJ1-5,CASSSPGTGGEYSQPQHF,TGTGCCAGCAGTTCCCCGGGGACAGGGGGCGAGTACAGTCAGCCCCAGCATTTT
TRBD2,TRBV9,-,TRBJ2-5,CASSVELAEETQYF,TGTGCCAGCAGCGTAGAACTAGCGGAAGAGACCCAGTACTTC
-,TRBV30,once,TRBJ1-1,CAWGKDSVNTEAFF,TGTGCCTGGGGAAAGGACAGCGTCAACACTGAAGCTTTCTTT
TRBD1,TRBV28,-,TRBJ1-1,CASNSPGTGFGTEAFF,TGTGCCAGCAATAGTCCCGGGACAGGGTTCGGGACTGAAGCTTTCTTT
-,TRBV12-3/TRBV12-4,few,TRBJ2-1,CASSLVRGEQFF,TGTGCCAGCAGCCTAGTTAGAGGTGAGCAGTTCTTC
TRBD1,TRBV18,-,TRBJ2-7,CASSSGQGMSGYEQYF,TGTGCCAGCTCATCCGGACAGGGGATGTCCGGATACGAGCAGTACTTC
TRBD1,TRBV4-3,-,TRBJ1-2,CASSQDSTGKGYGYTF,TGCGCCAGCAGCCAAGATTCGACAGGGAAGGGCTATGGCTACACCTTC
TRBD1,TRBV10-3,-,TRBJ2-7,CAISESRGQASEQYF,TGTGCCATCAGTGAGTCCCGAGGACAGGCTTCCGAGCAGTACTTC
-,TRBV18,-,TRBJ2-1,CASSPRGEGEQFF,TGTGCCAGCTCACCCAGGGGAGAGGGTGAGCAGTTCTTC
-,TRBV2,-,TRBJ1-5,CASTGEWSNQPQHF,TGTGCCAGCACAGGGGAGTGGAGCAATCAGCCCCAGCATTTT
-,TRBV27,-,TRBJ1-2,CASSLQGNYGYTF,TGTGCCAGCAGTTTACAGGGGAACTATGGCTACACCTTC
-,TRBV11-2,-,TRBJ2-7,CASSASSYEQYF,TGTGCCAGCAGCGCCAGCTCCTACGAGCAGTACTTC
TRBD2,TRBV7-2,-,TRBJ2-7,CASTPGGGKYEQYF,TGTGCCAGCACCCCCGGGGGGGGGAAATACGAGCAGTACTTC
TRBD1,TRBV18,-,TRBJ2-1,CASSRGQARNNEQFF,TGTGCCAGCTCACGAGGACAGGCGAGGAACAATGAGCAGTTCTTC
-,TRBV18,-,TRBJ1-2,CASSRDSSNDGYTF,TGTGCCAGCTCACGGGACTCCTCCAACGATGGCTACACCTTC
TRBD1,TRBV4-1,once,TRBJ2-1,CASSQPGGYEQFF,TGCGCCAGCAGCCAACCAGGGGGCTACGAGCAGTTCTTC
-,TRBV3-1/TRBV3-2,once,TRBJ1-1,CASSQDPWGMNTEAFF,TGTGCCAGCAGCCAAGACCCTTGGGGCATGAACACTGAAGCTTTCTTT
-,TRBV7-9,-,TRBJ1-2,CASSLGRDGYTF,TGTGCCAGCAGCTTAGGCAGGGATGGCTACACCTTC
TRBD2,TRBV7-2,-,TRBJ2-7,CASSLSSGVDSYEQYF,TGTGCCAGCAGCTTATCTAGCGGGGTGGACTCCTACGAGCAGTACTTC
-,TRBV6-5,-,TRBJ2-7,CASFSYSSYEQYF,TGTGCCAGCTTTAGTTACTCATCCTACGAGCAGTACTTC
TRBD1,TRBV30,-,TRBJ1-3,CAWTGGGNTIYF,TGTGCCTGGACAGGGGGAGGAAACACCATATATTTT
TRBD1,TRBV5-4,-,TRBJ2-7,CASSLNRGPYEQYF,TGTGCCAGCAGCCTGAACAGGGGTCCCTACGAGCAGTACTTC
TRBD1,TRBV11-2,-,TRBJ2-5,CASSLSLRTGGKTQYF,TGTGCCAGCAGCTTATCCCTGAGGACAGGGGGAAAGACCCAGTACTTC
TRBD2,TRBV7-7,-,TRBJ2-1,CASSAGLAPTNEQFF,TGTGCCAGCAGCGCCGGACTAGCGCCTACGAATGAGCAGTTCTTC
TRBD2,TRBV3-1/TRBV3-2,-,TRBJ2-3,CASSQDNRGTSGVTDTQYF,TGTGCCAGCAGCCAAGACAATCGGGGGACTAGCGGGGTCACAGATACGCAGTATTTT
-,TRBV5-4,-,TRBJ1-1,CASSLATANTEAFF,TGTGCCAGCAGCTTGGCCACAGCGAACACTGAAGCTTTCTTT
TRBD2,TRBV19,-,TRBJ2-3,CASRRGAGGPSTDTQYF,TGTGCCAGTAGGAGGGGAGCGGGAGGGCCAAGCACAGATACGCAGTATTTT
TRBD2,TRBV29-1,-,TRBJ2-1,CSVPGLAAYNEQFF,TGCAGCGTCCCGGGACTAGCGGCCTACAATGAGCAGTTCTTC
-,TRBV5-1,-,TRBJ1-1,CASSAGVNTEAFF,TGCGCCAGCAGCGCGGGGGTGAACACTGAAGCTTTCTTT
-,TRBV3-1/TRBV3-2,few,TRBJ2-7,CASSQESDGGDHSYEQYF,TGTGCCAGCAGCCAAGAAAGTGATGGCGGGGACCACTCCTACGAGCAGTACTTC
TRBD2,TRBV7-2,-,TRBJ2-3,CASSFRLAGWGDTQYF,TGTGCCAGCAGCTTCCGACTAGCGGGGTGGGGGGATACGCAGTATTTT